Listed below are T cell receptor beta chains from one sample, sequenced in a study of T cells in Graves' hyperthyroidism and ophthalmopathy. TCRdb reprocessed the multiplex PCR reads via MiXCR and lists one record per CDR3 protein. The top ten hold about 17% of the sample, which has over 550,000 distinct CDR3 sequences, around 15% seen once. The specimen sequenced was blood. Receptors originate from a woman between 18 and 29 years old with Graves' hyperthyroidism. Both conserved end residues are part of each CDR3. D genes are given only for firm matches. The size entry is marked missing in some rows and otherwise reads once, few, many or a size class.

d_call	v_call	j_call	clone_size	cdr3_nt	cdr3_aa
-	TRBV9	TRBJ2-3	-	TGTGCCAGCAGCGTAGAGGGAAGGACTGTTGGGCTAGCGCCCAGCACAGATACGCAGTATTTT	CASSVEGRTVGLAPSTDTQYF
-	TRBV5-6	TRBJ2-2	-	TGTGCCAGCAGCCATGACTTCACCGGGGAGCTGTTTTTT	CASSHDFTGELFF
-	TRBV29-1	TRBJ2-3	-	TGCAGCGTGACGGACAGCGGCATGGATACGCAGTATTTT	CSVTDSGMDTQYF
TRBD1	TRBV5-8	TRBJ2-5	-	TGTGCCAGCAGCCGGATGCTAGGACAGGGGGAAGAGACCCAGTACTTC	CASSRMLGQGEETQYF
TRBD2	TRBV20-1	TRBJ2-3	many	TGCAGTGCTAGAGTAGGGAATAGCGGGACTGCAGATACGCAGTATTTT	CSARVGNSGTADTQYF
-	TRBV7-8	TRBJ2-1	-	TGTGCCAGCAGCTTAGAGGTGGGGCCAAGCTCCTACAATGAGCAGTTCTTC	CASSLEVGPSSYNEQFF
-	TRBV3-1	TRBJ1-5	few	TGTGCCAGCAGCCAAGGACTGGGGGGGAATCAGCCCCAGCATTTT	CASSQGLGGNQPQHF
TRBD1	TRBV19	TRBJ2-1	few	TGTGCCAGTAGAGGGACAGGACTCTCTTGGGAGCAGTTCTTC	CASRGTGLSWEQFF
TRBD2	TRBV20-1	TRBJ2-1	many	TGCAGTGCTGTTCGACGGGACTACCCTAGAAATGAGCAGTTCTTC	CSAVRRDYPRNEQFF
TRBD1	TRBV18	TRBJ1-4	-	TGTGCCAGCTCACCACTCACAGGGGCTAATGAAAAACTGTTTTTT	CASSPLTGANEKLFF
TRBD1	TRBV20-1	TRBJ1-3	many	TGCAGTGCTAGGGAAACCGGGACAGGGGTAGGAAACACCATATATTTT	CSARETGTGVGNTIYF
-	TRBV20-1	TRBJ2-7	few	TGCAGTGCTAGTAGGGGATTCAACGGCGAGCAGTACTTC	CSASRGFNGEQYF
TRBD1	TRBV9	TRBJ1-3	-	TGTGCCAGCAGCGCTGGACAGGGACAGGGTGGAAACACCATATATTTT	CASSAGQGQGGNTIYF
-	TRBV28	TRBJ2-7	-	TGTGCCAGCAGTTTCTCCGCGGCAAACTACGAGCAGTACTTC	CASSFSAANYEQYF
TRBD2	TRBV20-1	TRBJ2-7	few	TGCAGTGCGCAAGCCGCCGGGACTAGCGGCTACGAGCAGTACTTC	CSAQAAGTSGYEQYF
-	TRBV4-1	TRBJ1-2	-	TGCGCCAGCAGTGACGAGACAGCTAACTATGGCTTCACCTTC	CASSDETANYGFTF
-	TRBV10-2	TRBJ1-6	-	TGCGCCAGCAGCCCGGGGCAGCCTGCTTCACCCCTCCACTTT	CASSPGQPASPLHF
-	TRBV4-1	TRBJ2-7	-	TGCGCCAGCAGCCAAGTGGGGTTAGCCATTGGTGAGCAGTACTTC	CASSQVGLAIGEQYF
-	TRBV2	TRBJ1-5	many	TGTGCCAGCAGTGAAATAGACAATCAGCCCCAGCATTTT	CASSEIDNQPQHF
-	TRBV18	TRBJ1-1	many	TGTGCCAGCTCACCAAACGGCGGCTCTTCTGAAGCTTTCTTT	CASSPNGGSSEAFF
TRBD1	TRBV2	TRBJ2-3	many	TGTGCCAGCAGGGAAAGGACAGGGCCAGATACGCAGTATTTT	CASRERTGPDTQYF
-	TRBV28	TRBJ2-1	-	TGTGCCAGCAGGGTATGGGGGAATCCCTACAATGAGCAGTTCTTC	CASRVWGNPYNEQFF
-	TRBV12-3/TRBV12-4	TRBJ1-4	few	TGTGCCAGCAGTCTAACGGGGCATGAAAAACTGTTTTTT	CASSLTGHEKLFF
TRBD1	TRBV7-9	TRBJ2-5	-	TGTGCCAGCAGCCCACAGGGGGTCAAACAAGAGACCCAGTACTTC	CASSPQGVKQETQYF
-	TRBV6-6	TRBJ2-3	many	TGTGCCAGCAGTTACCGGGGCCCTAGCACAGATACGCAGTATTTT	CASSYRGPSTDTQYF
-	TRBV28	TRBJ1-1	many	TGTGCCAGCGGGGCCGGGGTTGGTGAAGCTTTCTTT	CASGAGVGEAFF
-	TRBV2	TRBJ2-3	many	TGTGCCAGCAGCGGCGCGGCCAACAGGGTAGGCACGCAGTATTTT	CASSGAANRVGTQYF
-	TRBV6-5	TRBJ2-3	few	TGTGCCAGCAGTTACTCGCCTCAAGTCCGTTTGTATTTT	CASSYSPQVRLYF
-	TRBV6-1	TRBJ1-3	-	TGTGCCAGCGGAAACAGGGTCAGAAACACCATATATTTT	CASGNRVRNTIYF
TRBD1	TRBV11-2	TRBJ2-5	few	TGTGCCAGCACTCTGGGACAGAAAGAGACCCAGTACTTC	CASTLGQKETQYF
TRBD1	TRBV28	TRBJ2-7	many	TGTGCCAGCAGTTTATGGACAGGGGGCTACGAGCAGTACTTC	CASSLWTGGYEQYF
-	TRBV20-1	TRBJ1-6	few	TGCAGTGCCACCGCCGAAGGACAGCCGAGTTCACCCCTCCACTTT	CSATAEGQPSSPLHF
TRBD2	TRBV9	TRBJ2-2	-	TGTGCCAGCAGCGTAGAAGTGAGACTAGCGGGGGGAAACACCGGGGAGCTGTTTTTT	CASSVEVRLAGGNTGELFF
-	TRBV20-1	TRBJ2-3	few	TGCAGTGCTAGAGGAGGTTCCACAGATACGCAGTATTTT	CSARGGSTDTQYF
-	TRBV11-3	TRBJ2-1	many	TGTGCCAGCACCCTCAGGGATACCTACAATGAGCAGTTCTTC	CASTLRDTYNEQFF
TRBD2	TRBV14	TRBJ2-1	-	TGTGCCAGCAGCCTAGCGGGAGTGAGCGGAGAGCAGTTCTTC	CASSLAGVSGEQFF
-	TRBV15	TRBJ2-1	many	TGTGCCACCAGCAGAGTTAGCGGCTCTTCTGAGCAGTTCTTC	CATSRVSGSSEQFF
-	TRBV9	TRBJ1-1	few	TGTGCCAGCACCCCCGGGGGCAGGATGAACACTGAAGCTTTCTTT	CASTPGGRMNTEAFF
TRBD2	TRBV7-9	TRBJ2-7	many	TGTGCCAGCAGCTTTTCGGGACTACCCTACGAGCAGTACTTC	CASSFSGLPYEQYF
-	TRBV29-1	TRBJ2-5	-	TGCAGCGTTGTTGGCAGTCAAGAGACCCAGTACTTC	CSVVGSQETQYF
TRBD2	TRBV18	TRBJ2-7	-	TGTGCCAGCTCACCGTCCGGGACTAGCTCCTACGAGCAGTACTTC	CASSPSGTSSYEQYF